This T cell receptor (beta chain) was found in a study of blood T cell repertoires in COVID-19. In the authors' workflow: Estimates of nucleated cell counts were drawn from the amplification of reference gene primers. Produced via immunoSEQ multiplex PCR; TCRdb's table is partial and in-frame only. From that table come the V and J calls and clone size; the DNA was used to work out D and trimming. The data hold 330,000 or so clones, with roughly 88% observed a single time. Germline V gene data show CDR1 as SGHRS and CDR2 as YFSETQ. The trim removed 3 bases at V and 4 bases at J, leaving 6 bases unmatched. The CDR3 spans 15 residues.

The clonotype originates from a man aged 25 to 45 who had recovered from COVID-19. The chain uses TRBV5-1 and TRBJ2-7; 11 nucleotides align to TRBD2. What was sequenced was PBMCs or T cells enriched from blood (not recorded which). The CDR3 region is CASSSSGGTAYEQYF. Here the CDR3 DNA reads TGCGCCAGCAGCTCTAGCGGGGGGACCGCATACGAGCAGTACTTC.